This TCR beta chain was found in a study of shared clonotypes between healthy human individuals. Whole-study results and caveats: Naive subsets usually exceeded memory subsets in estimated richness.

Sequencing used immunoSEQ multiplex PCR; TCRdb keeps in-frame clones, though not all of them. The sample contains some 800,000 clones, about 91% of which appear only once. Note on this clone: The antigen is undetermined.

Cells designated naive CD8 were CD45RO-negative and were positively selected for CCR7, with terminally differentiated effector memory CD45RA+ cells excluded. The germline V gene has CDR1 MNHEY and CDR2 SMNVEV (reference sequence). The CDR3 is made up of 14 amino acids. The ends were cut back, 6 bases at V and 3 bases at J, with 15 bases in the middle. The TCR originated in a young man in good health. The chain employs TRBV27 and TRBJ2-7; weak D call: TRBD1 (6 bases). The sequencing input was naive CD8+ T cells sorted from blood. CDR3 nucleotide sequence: TGTGCCAGCAGCTCCTACAGGGAGCGCTACGAGCAGTACTTC. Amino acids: CASSSYRERYEQYF.